A single sample gave rise to the 21 T cell receptor beta chains below, sequenced in a study of long-term antiretroviral therapy in people with HIV. Run at survey level, the immunoSEQ assay was version v3.0. Clones were sequenced by immunoSEQ multiplex PCR, and TCRdb holds only the in-frame ones, with some missing. The sample includes around 28,000 clones, 80% to 90% of them seen just once. Sequences were derived from unsorted PBMCs, sampled 1.8 years after starting antiretroviral therapy. These receptors originate from a young woman with HIV.

The rearrangement links TRBV5-4 to TRBJ2-1, with 16 bases fitting TRBD2. Looked up from germline, CDR1 is SGHNT and CDR2 is YYREEE (reference sequence). The trim removed 1 base at V and 14 bases at J, leaving 12 bases unmatched. The CDR3 runs 17 residues. This chain's CDR3 is CASSLSGGLAGGQIEFF. The CDR3 coding sequence is TGTGCCAGCAGCTTGTCGGGGGGACTAGCGGGAGGGCAGATCGAGTTCTTC. Variable domain in full (rest from reference TRBV5-4 and TRBJ2-1): ETGVTQSPTHLIKTRGQQVTLRCSSQSGHNTVSWYQQALGQGPQFIFQYYREEENGRGNFPPRFSGLQFPNYSSELNVNALELDDSALYLCASSLSGGLAGGQIEFFGPGTRLTVL.

The chain carries TRBV4-3 and TRBJ2-3; 11 bases map to TRBD1. The V and J ends lost 3 bases and 3 bases, in that order; junction bases with no gene match: 2. This CDR3 contains 15 residues. Germline CDR1 and CDR2: LGHNA and YSLEER. The CDR3: CASSQDRGRTDTQYF. The DNA for the CDR3 is TGCGCCAGCAGCCAGGACAGGGGGCGGACAGATACGCAGTATTTT.

The gene calls are TRBV4-2 and TRBJ1-3; D remains ambiguous. The CDR3 spans 15 residues. Germline CDR1 and CDR2: LGHNA and YNFKEQ. V lost 1 base, J lost 0 bases, and 7 bases lay in between. CDR3 protein: CASSQARFSGNTIYF. The CDR3, as DNA: TGTGCCAGCAGCCAAGCCAGATTCTCTGGAAACACCATATATTTT.

This clone has only a few counts. The gene calls are TRBV7-9 and TRBJ2-1; 13 bases map to TRBD2. Germline V gives CDR1 SEHNR, CDR2 FQNEAQ (reference sequence). The CDR3 length is 14 residues. V lost 3 bases to trimming and J lost 9 bases; unmatched junction nucleotides: 2. CDR3 residues: CASSFTSGRAEQFF. The CDR3 coding sequence is TGTGCCAGCAGCTTTACTAGCGGGAGGGCTGAGCAGTTCTTC.

The chain carries TRBV6-5 and TRBJ2-7; perhaps TRBD1 as D (5 bases). V lost 4 bases to trimming and J lost 4 bases, with 11 bases between them. This CDR3 has 13 residues. The germline CDR1 and CDR2 sequences are MNHEY and SVGAGI. CDR3 region: CASSSNPGYEQYF. CDR3 nucleotide sequence: TGTGCCAGCAGTTCTAATCCAGGGTACGAGCAGTACTTC.

The DNA for the CDR3 is TGTGCCAGCAAGAAACTAGGAGCTAACAATGAGCAGTTCTTC. Translation gives CASKKLGANNEQFF. The chain links TRBV2 to TRBJ2-1; D is possibly TRBD2 (5 bases). The V end lost 7 bases, the J end lost 5 bases, and 15 bases lay between the germline ends. The CDR3 loop spans 14 amino acids. Germline-derived CDR1 and CDR2 are SNHLY and FYNNEI.

The rearrangement uses TRBV28 and TRBJ2-7; D may be TRBD2 (5 bases). Per germline, CDR1 MDHEN and CDR2 SYDVKM. V dropped 3 bases and J dropped 3 bases, with 6 bases sitting between them. The CDR3 consists of 12 residues. The CDR3, as DNA: TGTGCCAGCAGTTTGCGGGTCTACGAGCAGTACTTC. This encodes CASSLRVYEQYF.

The chain has TRBV9 and TRBJ2-5, with 14 positions matching TRBD2. The CDR3 sequence is 16 residues long. V shed 3 bases, J shed 5 bases, and the junction held 6 bases outside the gene matches. CDR1 and CDR2 (germline): SGDLS, YYNGEE. This CDR3 is CASSEGLAGVRETQYF. CDR3 coding DNA: TGTGCCAGCAGCGAGGGACTAGCGGGAGTCCGGGAGACCCAGTACTTC.

The rearrangement uses TRBV6-1 and TRBJ1-5; weak D call: TRBD1 (5 bases). Looked up from germline, CDR1 is MNHNS and CDR2 is SASEGT. The CDR3 has 14 amino acids. Trimming shortened V by 5 bases and J by 5 bases, and 13 bases separated the two germline ends. The CDR3 DNA sequence: TGTGCCAGCAGTTCCCAATTCAGGGATCAGCCCCAGCATTTT. Translated: CASSSQFRDQPQHF.

The J gene is TRBJ2-3, the V gene TRBV7-2, with no clear D. CDR1 and CDR2 from the germline V gene are SGHTA and FQGNSA. With 2 bases removed from V and 4 bases from J, the gap between germline ends came to 10 bases. The CDR3 totals 14 residues. The CDR3: CASSLSVTADTQYF. Here the CDR3 DNA reads TGTGCCAGCAGCTTATCGGTTACGGCAGATACGCAGTATTTT.

The V and J genes are TRBV2 and TRBJ1-6, with a weak D call TRBD1 (5 bases). Germline V gene data show CDR1 as SNHLY and CDR2 as FYNNEI. V lost 4 bases to trimming and J lost 1 base, with 5 bases between them. The CDR3 is 14 residues long. The CDR3 sequence: CASSGGSYNSPLHF. In DNA form, the CDR3 reads TGTGCCAGCAGTGGGGGGTCCTATAATTCACCCCTCCACTTT.

The chain is built from TRBV9 and TRBJ2-3, with TRBD2 as a possible D gene (6 bases). CDR1 and CDR2 (germline): SGDLS, YYNGEE. The ends were cut back, 0 bases at V and 2 bases at J, with 10 bases in the middle. CDR3 length: 15 residues. The CDR3 reads CASSVAAGFTDTQYF. The CDR3 nucleotides read TGTGCCAGCAGCGTAGCTGCGGGGTTCACAGATACGCAGTATTTT.

The V and J genes are TRBV19 and TRBJ2-2; no clear D gene. The CDR3 sequence is 15 residues long. V was pared by 5 bases and J by 1 base, with 11 bases between. In germline, CDR1 is LNHDA, CDR2 SQIVND (reference sequence). For the CDR3, the DNA is TGTGCCAGTAGTCCCCGTCTAGGGAACACCGGGGAGCTGTTTTTT. Translating it yields CASSPRLGNTGELFF.

The chain employs TRBV6-5 and TRBJ2-5; D remains unclear. The V gene lost 4 bases and the J gene lost 6 bases, with 15 bases spanning the gap. The CDR3 runs to 14 residues. Germline lookup yields CDR1 MNHEY and CDR2 SVGAGI. CDR3 region: CASSLVGSPQTQYF. CDR3 sequence (DNA): TGTGCCAGCAGTTTAGTGGGTTCCCCCCAGACCCAGTACTTC.

This chain joins TRBV6-1 and TRBJ2-3; 12 bases fit TRBD2. V shed 1 base, J shed 4 bases, and the junction held 0 bases outside the gene matches. Germline V gene sequence: CDR1 MNHNS, CDR2 SASEGT. The CDR3 has 15 residues. The CDR3 nucleotides are TGTGCCAGCAGTGAAGGACTAGCGGGAGCAGATACGCAGTATTTT. Protein sequence: CASSEGLAGADTQYF.

The genes are TRBV14 and TRBJ2-3, with 8 bases that match TRBD2. Germline V gene data show CDR1 as SGHDN and CDR2 as FVKESK. V shed 4 bases, J shed 0 bases, and the junction held 9 bases outside the gene matches. CDR3 length: 17 residues. The CDR3 DNA sequence: TGTGCCAGCAGCCGACTCCGTAGCGGGGTTAGCACAGATACGCAGTATTTT. Its translation: CASSRLRSGVSTDTQYF.

This clone was picked up one time. The rearrangement uses TRBV19 and TRBJ2-1, with D perhaps matching TRBD2 (6 bases). V dropped 2 bases and J dropped 7 bases, with 9 bases sitting between them. From germline, CDR1 is LNHDA and CDR2 SQIVND (reference sequence). CDR3 length: 13 residues. The chain's CDR3 is CASSIRRVNEQFF. The CDR3 DNA reads TGTGCCAGTAGTATAAGGAGGGTGAATGAGCAGTTCTTC.

This clone was detected only a few times. An end of the junction differs from the germline gene, which may be a read error. The rearrangement links TRBV10-3 to TRBJ2-7; 10 bases align to TRBD1. Germline CDR1 and CDR2: ENHRY and SYGVKD. The CDR3 is 16 amino acids. The CDR3 loop reads CAISDKEGDRGYKQYF. The CDR3 DNA reads TGTGCCATCAGTGATAAGGAAGGGGACAGGGGCTACAAGCAGTACTTC.

The genes are TRBV4-1 and TRBJ1-5, with no clear D. This CDR3 has 15 amino acids. Trimming left V 6 bases short and J 1 base short, with 13 bases between. In germline, CDR1 is MGHRA, CDR2 YSYEKL. The CDR3 bases are TGCGCCAGCAGTCCAGGACGTGGCAGCAATCAGCCCCAGCATTTT. It encodes CASSPGRGSNQPQHF.

This chain connects TRBV7-2 to TRBJ1-2; 7 nucleotides align to TRBD1. V gave up 5 bases and J gave up 7 bases; unmatched junction bases: 19. CDR3 length: 17 residues. CDR1 is SGHTA, CDR2 FQGNSA, per germline. As DNA, the CDR3 is TGTGCCAGCAGCCCCCGACGGACAGGTGGTGGGGTTGGTGGCTACACCTTC. Translated, it gives CASSPRRTGGGVGGYTF.

The chain links TRBV5-4 to TRBJ2-5; tentative D call: TRBD1 (5 bases). This CDR3 is 15 amino acids long. V lost 2 bases and J 5 bases, leaving 16 bases between the germline ends. Germline V gene sequence: CDR1 SGHNT, CDR2 YYREEE (reference sequence). The CDR3 reads CASSFLRAERETQYF. For the CDR3, the DNA is TGTGCCAGCAGCTTTCTCAGGGCTGAGAGGGAGACCCAGTACTTC. Looking up the rest from reference TRBV5-4 and TRBJ2-5 gives the full variable domain: ETGVTQSPTHLIKTRGQQVTLRCSSQSGHNTVSWYQQALGQGPQFIFQYYREEENGRGNFPPRFSGLQFPNYSSELNVNALELDDSALYLCASSFLRAERETQYFGPGTRLLVL.